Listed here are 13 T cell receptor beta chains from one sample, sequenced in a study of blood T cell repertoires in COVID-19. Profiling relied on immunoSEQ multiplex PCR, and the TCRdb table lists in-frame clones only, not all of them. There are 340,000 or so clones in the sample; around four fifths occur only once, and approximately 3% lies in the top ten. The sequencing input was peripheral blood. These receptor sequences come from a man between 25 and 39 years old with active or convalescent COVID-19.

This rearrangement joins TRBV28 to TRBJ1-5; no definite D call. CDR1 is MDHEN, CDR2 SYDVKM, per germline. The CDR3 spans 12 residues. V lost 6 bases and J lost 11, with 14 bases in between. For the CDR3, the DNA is TGTGCCAGCAGCATTGGGAGGGAAGCCCAGCATTTT. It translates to CASSIGREAQHF.

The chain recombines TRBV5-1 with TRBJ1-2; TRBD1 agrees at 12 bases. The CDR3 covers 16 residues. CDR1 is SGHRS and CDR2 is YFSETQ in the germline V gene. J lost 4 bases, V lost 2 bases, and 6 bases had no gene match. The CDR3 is CASSLRDRGRGYGYTF. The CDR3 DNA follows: TGCGCCAGCAGCTTAAGGGACAGGGGGCGCGGCTATGGCTACACCTTC.

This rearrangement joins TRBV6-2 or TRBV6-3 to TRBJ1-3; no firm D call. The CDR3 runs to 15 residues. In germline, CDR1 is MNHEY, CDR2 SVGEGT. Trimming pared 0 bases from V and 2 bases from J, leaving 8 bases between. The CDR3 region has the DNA TGTGCCAGCAGTTACTCCGGTGTCACTGGAAACACCATATATTTT. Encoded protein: CASSYSGVTGNTIYF.

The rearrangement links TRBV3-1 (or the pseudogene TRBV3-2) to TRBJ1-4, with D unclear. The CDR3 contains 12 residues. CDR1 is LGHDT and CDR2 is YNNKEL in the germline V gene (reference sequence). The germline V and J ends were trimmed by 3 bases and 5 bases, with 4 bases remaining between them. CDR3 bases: TGTGCCAGCAGCCACCTAAATGAAAAACTGTTTTTT. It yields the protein CASSHLNEKLFF.

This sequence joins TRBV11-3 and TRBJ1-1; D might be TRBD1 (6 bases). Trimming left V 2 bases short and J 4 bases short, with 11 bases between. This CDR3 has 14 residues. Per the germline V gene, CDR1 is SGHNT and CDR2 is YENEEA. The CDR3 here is CASSLLSGATEAFF. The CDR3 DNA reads TGTGCCAGCAGCTTACTTTCAGGGGCCACTGAAGCTTTCTTT.

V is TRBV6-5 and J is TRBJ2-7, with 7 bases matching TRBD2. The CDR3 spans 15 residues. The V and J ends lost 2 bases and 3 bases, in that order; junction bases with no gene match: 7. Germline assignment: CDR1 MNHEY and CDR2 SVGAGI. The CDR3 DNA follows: TGTGCCAGCAGTTACCTTCGGTGGGGGGGCTACGAGCAGTACTTC. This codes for CASSYLRWGGYEQYF.

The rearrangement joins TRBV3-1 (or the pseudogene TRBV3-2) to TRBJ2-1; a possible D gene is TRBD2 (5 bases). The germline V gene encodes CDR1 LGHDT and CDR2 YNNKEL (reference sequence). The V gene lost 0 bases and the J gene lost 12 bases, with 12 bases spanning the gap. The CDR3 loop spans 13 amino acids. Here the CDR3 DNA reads TGTGCCAGCAGCCAAGATAGGTGGAGGAGGCAGTTCTTC. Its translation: CASSQDRWRRQFF.

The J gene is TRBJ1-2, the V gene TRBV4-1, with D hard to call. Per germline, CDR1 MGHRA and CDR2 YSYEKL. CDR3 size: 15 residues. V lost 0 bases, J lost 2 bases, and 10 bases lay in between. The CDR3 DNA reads TGCGCCAGCAGCCAAGATAACTGGAGGAACTATGGCTACACCTTC. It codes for CASSQDNWRNYGYTF.

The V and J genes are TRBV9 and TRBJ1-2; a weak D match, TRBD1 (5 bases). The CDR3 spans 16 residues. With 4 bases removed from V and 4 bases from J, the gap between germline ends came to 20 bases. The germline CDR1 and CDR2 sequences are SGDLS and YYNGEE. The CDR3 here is CASSPRTADRVYGYTF. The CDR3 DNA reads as TGTGCCAGCAGCCCCCGAACCGCAGACAGAGTCTATGGCTACACCTTC. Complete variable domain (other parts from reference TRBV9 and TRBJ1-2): DSGVTQTPKHLITATGQRVTLRCSPRSGDLSVYWYQQSLDQGLQFLIQYYNGEERAKGNILERFSAQQFPDLHSELNLSSLELGDSALYFCASSPRTADRVYGYTFGSGTRLTVV.

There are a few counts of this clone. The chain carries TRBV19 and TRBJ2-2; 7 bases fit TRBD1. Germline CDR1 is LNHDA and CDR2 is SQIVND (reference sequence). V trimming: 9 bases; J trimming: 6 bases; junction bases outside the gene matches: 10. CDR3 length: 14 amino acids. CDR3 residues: CASTNRGVSGELFF. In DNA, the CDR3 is TGTGCCAGCACAAACAGGGGCGTCTCCGGGGAGCTGTTTTTT.

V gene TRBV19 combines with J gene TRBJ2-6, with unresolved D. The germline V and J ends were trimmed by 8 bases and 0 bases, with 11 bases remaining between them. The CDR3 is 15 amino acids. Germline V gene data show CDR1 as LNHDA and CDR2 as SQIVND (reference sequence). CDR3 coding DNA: TGTGCCAGTCAGTTATACCCCTCTGGGGCCAACGTCCTGACTTTC. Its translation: CASQLYPSGANVLTF.

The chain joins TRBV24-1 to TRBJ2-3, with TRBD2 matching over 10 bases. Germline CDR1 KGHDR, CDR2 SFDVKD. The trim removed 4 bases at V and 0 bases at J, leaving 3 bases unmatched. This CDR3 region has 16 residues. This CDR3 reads CATSDWTSGSTDTQYF. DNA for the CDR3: TGTGCCACCAGTGACTGGACTAGCGGTAGCACAGATACGCAGTATTTT.

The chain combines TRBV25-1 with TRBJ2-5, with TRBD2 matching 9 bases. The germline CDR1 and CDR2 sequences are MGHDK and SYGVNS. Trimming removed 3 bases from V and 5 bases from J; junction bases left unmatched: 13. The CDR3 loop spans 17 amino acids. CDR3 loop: CASSDPPGSGRGETQYF. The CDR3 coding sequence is TGTGCCAGCAGTGACCCTCCAGGTAGCGGGAGAGGGGAGACCCAGTACTTC.